This passage covers 28 T cell receptor beta chains from one sample sequenced in a study of blood T cell repertoires in COVID-19. Using immunoSEQ multiplex PCR, the repertoire was profiled, and TCRdb retains in-frame clones only, with some absent. The repertoire has about 75,000 clones, 86% of them found once; the top ten carry around 6%. The sequenced sample consisted of peripheral blood. The receptors here all came from a man older than 75 with COVID-19, enrolled during active disease.

This chain uses TRBV6-2 or TRBV6-3 with TRBJ2-7; D may be TRBD2 (5 bases). Looked up from germline, CDR1 is MNHEY and CDR2 is SVGEGT. V gave up 2 bases and J gave up 5 bases, with 16 bases separating them. The CDR3 spans 15 residues. This chain's CDR3 is CASSYKASFYHEQYF. In DNA form, the CDR3 reads TGTGCCAGCAGTTACAAGGCTAGCTTTTACCACGAGCAGTACTTC.

The rearrangement joins TRBV4-3 to TRBJ1-1; 8 bases map to TRBD1. V lost 0 bases, J lost 11 bases, and 5 bases stayed unmatched. This CDR3 is built from 13 residues. CDR1 and CDR2 (germline): LGHNA, YSLEER. The CDR3 is CASSQEQGVVAFF. The DNA for the CDR3 is TGCGCCAGCAGCCAAGAACAGGGGGTGGTGGCTTTCTTT.

The rearrangement joins TRBV6-6 to TRBJ1-3, with 8 positions matching TRBD1. Germline assignment: CDR1 MNHNY and CDR2 SVGAGI (reference sequence). The junction had 3 bases not matched to a gene; V was cut back by 2 bases and J by 3 bases. This CDR3 has 15 residues. As DNA, the CDR3 is TGTGCCAGCAGTTACACGGACAGGGTTGGAAACACCATATATTTT. It yields the protein CASSYTDRVGNTIYF.

This clone was found once. Here the CDR3 DNA reads TGTGCCAGCAGTTACCCCCACAGGGTTGGCACTGAAGCTTTCTTT. The encoded protein is CASSYPHRVGTEAFF. The J gene is TRBJ1-1, the V gene TRBV6-2 or TRBV6-3, with D perhaps TRBD1 (6 bases). Trimming removed 2 bases from V and 4 bases from J, with 14 bases in between. CDR3 size: 15 residues. Germline V gene sequence: CDR1 MNHEY, CDR2 SVGEGT.

The chain links TRBV19 to TRBJ1-1, with D perhaps TRBD1 (6 bases). The CDR3 consists of 13 residues. In germline, CDR1 is LNHDA, CDR2 SQIVND (reference sequence). With 3 bases removed from V and 8 bases from J, the gap between germline ends came to 13 bases. The CDR3 sequence is CASSIVRGLEAFF. The CDR3 DNA reads TGTGCCAGTAGTATCGTCAGGGGCCTAGAAGCTTTCTTT.

The chain employs TRBV27 and TRBJ1-3; TRBD1 aligns across 9 bases. V was clipped by 6 bases and J by 0 bases; unmatched bases: 6. Germline V gene sequence: CDR1 MNHEY, CDR2 SMNVEV (reference sequence). The CDR3 has 16 amino acids. The CDR3 region is CASSPGTGLSGNTIYF. The CDR3 DNA is TGTGCCAGCAGCCCCGGGACAGGGCTCTCTGGAAACACCATATATTTT.

This chain connects TRBV18 to TRBJ2-7, with 7 bases lining up with TRBD1. CDR3 length: 14 residues. In germline, CDR1 is KGHSH, CDR2 LQKENI. After removal of 3 bases from V and 3 bases from J, the junction contained 5 bases not matched to a gene. For the CDR3, the DNA is TGTGCCAGCTCACCCGGGACAGAGAACTACGAGCAGTACTTC. It translates to CASSPGTENYEQYF.

The chain links TRBV28 to TRBJ2-5, with a weak D call TRBD1 (6 bases). In germline, CDR1 is MDHEN, CDR2 SYDVKM. Trimming left V 5 bases short and J 4 bases short, with 14 bases between. The CDR3 contains 14 residues. Here the CDR3 reads CASSPIQGRETQYF. CDR3 DNA: TGTGCCAGCAGTCCAATCCAGGGGCGAGAGACCCAGTACTTC. Filled out from reference TRBV28 and TRBJ2-5, the complete variable domain reads DVKVTQSSRYLVKRTGEKVFLECVQDMDHENMFWYRQDPGLGLRLIYFSYDVKMKEKGDIPEGYSVSREKKERFSLILESASTNQTSMYLCASSPIQGRETQYFGPGTRLLVL.

J is TRBJ1-3 and V is TRBV12-3 or TRBV12-4; D call uncertain. Trimming pared 3 bases from V and 2 bases from J, leaving 5 bases between. CDR3 length: 13 amino acids. This CDR3 is CASSFLPGNTIYF. CDR3 nucleotides: TGTGCCAGCAGTTTCCTACCTGGAAACACCATATATTTT.

The chain has TRBV4-1 and TRBJ1-4, with D uncertain. The CDR3 covers 13 residues. The germline V gene has CDR1 MGHRA and CDR2 YSYEKL. Deletions cut 6 bases from V and 6 bases from J, with 11 bases between. The CDR3 nucleotides read TGCGCCAGCAGTGTTATCCCTTATGAAAAACTGTTTTTT. Protein product: CASSVIPYEKLFF.

This sequence joins TRBV6-6 and TRBJ1-1, with D uncertain. Germline V gives CDR1 MNHNY, CDR2 SVGAGI (reference sequence). Trimming shortened V by 6 bases and J by 4 bases, and 15 bases separated the two germline ends. The CDR3 runs to 14 residues. CDR3 sequence reads: CASRPWEVGTEAFF. For the CDR3, the DNA is TGTGCCAGCAGGCCCTGGGAGGTCGGCACTGAAGCTTTCTTT.

The chain recombines TRBV7-2 with TRBJ1-6; D possibly corresponds to TRBD1 (6 bases). The CDR3 loop spans 16 amino acids. V lost 5 bases and J lost 2, with 13 bases in between. Looked up from germline, CDR1 is SGHTA and CDR2 is FQGNSA. The CDR3 reads CASSLRGGTYNSPLHF. The CDR3 nucleotides are TGTGCCAGCAGCCTAAGGGGGGGTACCTATAATTCACCCCTCCACTTT.

The chain links TRBV6-5 to TRBJ1-5; D might be TRBD1 (6 bases). Trimming took 0 bases from V and 6 from J, leaving 12 bases between them. The germline CDR1 and CDR2 sequences are MNHEY and SVGAGI. The CDR3 runs to 15 residues. The CDR3 loop reads CASSYSIIGGQPQHF. The CDR3 DNA is TGTGCCAGCAGTTACTCGATTATAGGGGGTCAGCCCCAGCATTTT.

This chain connects TRBV6-5 to TRBJ1-2; 9 nucleotides align to TRBD1. Germline V gives CDR1 MNHEY, CDR2 SVGAGI. V lost 8 bases, J lost 8 bases, and 12 bases stayed unmatched. This CDR3 region has 14 residues. The CDR3 spells CASFPGTGKDGYTF. CDR3 coding DNA: TGTGCCAGCTTTCCCGGGACAGGGAAAGACGGCTACACCTTC.

The rearrangement joins TRBV5-1 to TRBJ2-7; 10 bases map to TRBD1. Germline CDR1 reads SGHRS; CDR2 reads YFSETQ. The CDR3 sequence is 14 residues long. V dropped 0 bases and J dropped 7; count of bases not matched to a gene: 4. CDR3 amino acids: CASSLGDRGREQYF. The DNA for the CDR3 is TGCGCCAGCAGCTTGGGGGACAGGGGAAGGGAGCAGTACTTC.

This chain uses TRBV3-1 (or the pseudogene TRBV3-2) with TRBJ2-7; D remains unclear. Germline lookup yields CDR1 LGHDT and CDR2 YNNKEL (reference sequence). The V end lost 5 bases, the J end lost 6 bases, and 8 bases lay between the germline ends. This CDR3 is 11 amino acids long. The CDR3: CASSALAEQYF. The CDR3 nucleotides are TGTGCCAGCAGCGCCTTAGCCGAGCAGTACTTC.

The V and J genes are TRBV2 and TRBJ2-2, with a possible D match to TRBD1 (5 bases). V dropped 4 bases and J dropped 2 bases, with 14 bases sitting between them. The CDR3 covers 16 residues. Germline CDR1 and CDR2: SNHLY and FYNNEI. The CDR3 spells CASSAARVINTGELFF. CDR3 DNA sequence: TGTGCCAGCAGTGCGGCCAGGGTGATAAACACCGGGGAGCTGTTTTTT.

J is TRBJ2-5 and V is TRBV7-2; 8 bases are a match to TRBD1. The CDR3 length is 12 residues. Per germline, CDR1 SGHTA and CDR2 FQGNSA. Germline trimming cut 4 bases from V and 5 bases from J; bases unmatched to any gene: 0. The CDR3 is CASSSGGETQYF. Here the CDR3 DNA reads TGTGCCAGCAGCTCAGGGGGCGAGACCCAGTACTTC.

For the CDR3, the DNA is TGTGCCAGCTCACCACCTGGAGGGGGCGGGCACAATGAGCAGTTCTTC. This translates into CASSPPGGGGHNEQFF. The chain links TRBV18 to TRBJ2-1, with a tentative D call TRBD1 (7 bases). This CDR3 is 16 amino acids long. From germline, CDR1 is KGHSH and CDR2 LQKENI. Trimming left V 0 bases short and J 5 bases short, with 14 bases between.

The rearrangement links TRBV9 to TRBJ1-6; D may be TRBD1 (5 bases). Between the trimmed V and J ends, which lost 4 bases and 0 bases, there was a span of 14 bases. Germline V gives CDR1 SGDLS, CDR2 YYNGEE. The CDR3 has 17 residues. The CDR3 loop reads CASSPWGVSSYNSPLHF. As DNA, the CDR3 is TGTGCCAGCAGCCCTTGGGGGGTTTCCTCCTATAATTCACCCCTCCACTTT.

The V call is TRBV5-1, the J call TRBJ1-5; TRBD1 might be the D (5 bases). There are 16 residues in the CDR3. Germline V CDR1 and CDR2: SGHRS, YFSETQ. Trimming removed 3 bases at V and 4 bases at J, with 17 bases between. Here the CDR3 DNA reads TGCGCCAGCAGCTCGGGACTGAGCAACGGTAATCAGCCCCAGCATTTT. Its protein is CASSSGLSNGNQPQHF. Full variable domain (outside the CDR3, taken from reference TRBV5-1 and TRBJ1-5): KAGVTQTPRYLIKTRGQQVTLSCSPISGHRSVSWYQQTPGQGLQFLFEYFSETQRNKGNFPGRFSGRQFSNSRSEMNVSTLELGDSALYLCASSSGLSNGNQPQHFGDGTRLSIL.

The chain is built from TRBV19 and TRBJ2-1; no definite D call. The CDR3 sequence is 15 residues long. Trimming stripped 6 bases from V and 0 bases from J, with 12 bases between. Germline CDR1 LNHDA, CDR2 SQIVND (reference sequence). CDR3 sequence: CASRMLSSSYNEQFF. Here the CDR3 DNA reads TGTGCCAGTAGAATGCTATCTAGCTCCTACAATGAGCAGTTCTTC.

This sequence joins TRBV7-8 and TRBJ2-1, with D hard to call. From germline, CDR1 is SGHVS and CDR2 FQNEAQ. V gave up 5 bases and J gave up 4 bases, with 15 bases separating them. This CDR3 has 15 residues. Written as DNA, the CDR3 is TGTGCCAGCAGCCCAGGTAGGCTACCATACAATGAGCAGTTCTTC. It codes for CASSPGRLPYNEQFF. The variable domain in full, completed from reference TRBV7-8 and TRBJ2-1, reads GAGVSQSPRYKVAKRGQDVALRCDPISGHVSLFWYQQALGQGPEFLTYFQNEAQLDKSGLPSDRFFAERPEGSVSTLKIQRTQQEDSAVYLCASSPGRLPYNEQFFGPGTRLTVL.

The V call is TRBV12-5, the J call TRBJ2-5; D not certain. V dropped 2 bases and J dropped 5 bases, with 9 bases sitting between them. Germline V lookup: CDR1 LGHNT, CDR2 FRNRAP. This CDR3 has 13 amino acids. CDR3 sequence (DNA): TGTGCTAGTGGTTTGCTACCTGTGGAGACCCAGTACTTC. Protein sequence: CASGLLPVETQYF.

The chain couples TRBV10-3 to TRBJ1-2; TRBD1 matches 9 bases. This CDR3 contains 14 residues. The germline CDR1 and CDR2 sequences are ENHRY and SYGVKD. Germline trimming cut 4 bases from V and 4 bases from J; bases unmatched to any gene: 4. This CDR3 is CAISGDREGYGYTF. The CDR3 DNA follows: TGTGCCATCAGTGGGGACAGGGAAGGCTATGGCTACACCTTC.

This chain links TRBV5-1 with TRBJ2-5, with D unresolved. Germline V gene lookup returns CDR1 SGHRS and CDR2 YFSETQ. Between the trimmed V and J ends, which lost 3 bases and 2 bases, there was a span of 17 bases. The length of the CDR3 is 16 residues. CDR3 region: CASSSDPRQAQETQYF. CDR3 nucleotides: TGCGCCAGCAGCTCTGACCCTAGGCAAGCGCAAGAGACCCAGTACTTC.

The CDR3 region is CASSYSGTGFFYEQYF. The CDR3 region has the DNA TGTGCCAGCAGTTACTCCGGGACAGGGTTTTTCTACGAGCAGTACTTC. This rearrangement joins TRBV6-5 to TRBJ2-7; 9 bases align to TRBD1. CDR3 length: 16 residues. The ends lost 0 bases at V and 3 bases at J; junction bases unmatched: 6. Per the germline V gene, CDR1 is MNHEY and CDR2 is SVGAGI.

The chain recombines TRBV18 with TRBJ1-5; D might be TRBD1 (5 bases). Germline CDR1 is KGHSH and CDR2 is LQKENI. This CDR3 is 13 amino acids long. The V end lost 3 bases, the J end lost 7 bases, and 10 bases lay between the germline ends. The CDR3 sequence is CASSPGEGQPQHF. DNA for the CDR3: TGTGCCAGCTCACCGGGGGAGGGACAGCCCCAGCATTTT.